The 27 T cell receptor beta chains below come from one sample, sequenced in a study of blood T cell repertoires in COVID-19 (dated by TCRdb to the early 2020s). The library was prepared using the immunoSEQ multiplex PCR assay. The table comes from immuneACCESS by way of TCRdb, which keeps in-frame sequences with V and J called. Part of the clones is missing from these tables; in studies checked, under half for an unresolved V gene and the rest for unknown reasons. The sample table lists around 100,000 clones, 80% to 90% of them with a count of one. The top ten hold roughly 32% of the sample. The sequencing sample was made of peripheral blood. The receptor source for this set is an elderly woman with acute or convalescent COVID-19.

This chain connects TRBV2 to TRBJ2-5, with TRBD2 as a possible D gene (6 bases). Per the germline V gene, CDR1 is SNHLY and CDR2 is FYNNEI. This CDR3 contains 15 residues. The V end lost 0 bases, the J end lost 9 bases, and 17 bases lay between the germline ends. CDR3 protein: CASSEALSGSGSQYF. In DNA, the CDR3 is TGTGCCAGCAGTGAAGCGCTTTCAGGGAGCGGGTCCCAGTACTTC.

The rearrangement links TRBV4-1 to TRBJ2-3; TRBD2 matches 7 bases. CDR3 length: 16 amino acids. V dropped 4 bases and J dropped 2; count of bases not matched to a gene: 9. CDR1 is MGHRA, CDR2 YSYEKL, per germline. The CDR3 here is CASSLWTSGPTDTQYF. In DNA form, the CDR3 reads TGCGCCAGCAGCCTATGGACTAGTGGGCCCACAGATACGCAGTATTTT.

The V call is TRBV28, the J call TRBJ1-2, with TRBD1 matching over 10 bases. J was trimmed by 6 bases and V by 5 bases; bases with no gene match: 15. The CDR3 has 17 amino acids. Germline V gene sequence: CDR1 MDHEN, CDR2 SYDVKM. In DNA form, the CDR3 reads TGTGCCAGCAGTGCTCCCGGGACAGGGGTTTTCGGCGATGGCTACACCTTC. Translation gives CASSAPGTGVFGDGYTF.

J is TRBJ2-2 and V is TRBV4-2, with D possibly TRBD2 on 6 matching bases. The CDR3 consists of 14 residues. Per the germline V gene, CDR1 is LGHNA and CDR2 is YNFKEQ. V was pared by 1 base and J by 6 bases, with 9 bases between. The CDR3: CASSQVGGSGELFF. Written as DNA, the CDR3 is TGTGCCAGCAGCCAAGTTGGGGGGTCCGGGGAGCTGTTTTTT.

Here the CDR3 DNA reads TGTGCCAGCAGCCCGGGACTAGCGGGGGGGCCGACCTACAATGAGCAGTTCTTC. Amino acids: CASSPGLAGGPTYNEQFF. The chain is built from TRBV5-4 and TRBJ2-1; 16 bases are a match to TRBD2. V was pared by 4 bases and J by 2 bases, with 6 bases of the junction left unmatched. The germline gives CDR1 SGHNT, CDR2 YYREEE (reference sequence). There are 18 residues in the CDR3.

The chain carries TRBV4-1 and TRBJ1-4, with no clear D. Germline V lookup: CDR1 MGHRA, CDR2 YSYEKL. CDR3 length equals 15 residues. Trimming took off 4 bases at V and 2 bases at J, with 11 bases between the two ends. The CDR3, as DNA: TGCGCCAGCAGCCCCCCTAGAGGGACTAATGAAAAACTGTTTTTT. Residues: CASSPPRGTNEKLFF.

This chain links TRBV28 with TRBJ2-3, with 10 bases identical to TRBD1. Germline V gene lookup returns CDR1 MDHEN and CDR2 SYDVKM. This CDR3 has 15 amino acids. V dropped 6 bases and J dropped 1; count of bases not matched to a gene: 4. The DNA for the CDR3 is TGTGCCAGCAGAGCGACAGGGGGCGGCACAGATACGCAGTATTTT. It yields the protein CASRATGGGTDTQYF.

The chain employs TRBV6-2 or TRBV6-3 and TRBJ1-2; D call uncertain. CDR1 is MNHEY, CDR2 SVGEGT, per germline. There are 12 residues in the CDR3. V shed 4 bases and J shed 10 bases, with 13 bases lying between them. The CDR3 loop reads CASSWARSSYTF. CDR3 DNA: TGTGCCAGCAGTTGGGCCCGCTCCTCCTACACCTTC.

The chain combines TRBV28 with TRBJ1-1, with 8 bases identical to TRBD1. Germline assignment: CDR1 MDHEN and CDR2 SYDVKM. The junction had 5 bases not matched to a gene; V was cut back by 3 bases and J by 2 bases. The CDR3 has 15 amino acids. The DNA for the CDR3 is TGTGCCAGCAGTTTTCCGGACAGGGATAACACTGAAGCTTTCTTT. This codes for CASSFPDRDNTEAFF.

The chain carries TRBV6-6 and TRBJ1-2; TRBD1 agrees at 8 bases. Per germline, CDR1 MNHNY and CDR2 SVGAGI (reference sequence). This CDR3 has 13 residues. V lost 6 bases and J lost 4; bases outside the gene matches: 4. CDR3 region: CASRQGGGYGYTF. The CDR3 DNA reads as TGTGCCAGCAGACAGGGGGGGGGCTATGGCTACACCTTC.

This rearrangement joins TRBV18 to TRBJ1-4; D remains ambiguous. CDR3 length equals 15 residues. The germline V gene has CDR1 KGHSH and CDR2 LQKENI. Trimming left V 4 bases short and J 5 bases short, with 14 bases between. In DNA form, the CDR3 reads TGTGCCAGCTCACGATCTTCCGGTCGAAATGAAAAACTGTTTTTT. It encodes CASSRSSGRNEKLFF.

This chain links TRBV19 with TRBJ2-6; no definite D call. This CDR3 has 20 residues. Germline values: CDR1 LNHDA, CDR2 SQIVND (reference sequence). Deletions cut 1 base from V and 2 bases from J, with 21 bases between. The CDR3 region has the DNA TGTGCCAGTAGTATAGGGCCCCTCGGCAGGTGGAACGCTGGGGCCAACGTCCTGACTTTC. This gives the protein CASSIGPLGRWNAGANVLTF.

The chain employs TRBV18 and TRBJ1-4; TRBD1 is a possible D gene (5 bases). The CDR3 totals 12 residues. V gave up 4 bases and J gave up 13 bases, with 13 bases separating them. Germline V gene data show CDR1 as KGHSH and CDR2 as LQKENI. The CDR3 DNA reads as TGTGCCAGCTCACGGGCGGGGGGGACACTGTTTTTT. Protein: CASSRAGGTLFF.

J is TRBJ1-4 and V is TRBV10-2; TRBD1 is a possible D gene (5 bases). This CDR3 has 14 residues. CDR1 and CDR2 from the germline V gene are WSHSY and SAAADI. V shed 4 bases and J shed 4 bases, with 10 bases lying between them. The CDR3 DNA follows: TGCGCCAGCAGTGCAGGGCAGAGTAATGAAAAACTGTTTTTT. It codes for CASSAGQSNEKLFF.

J is TRBJ2-2 and V is TRBV27; TRBD2 aligns across 11 bases. The CDR3 is 16 amino acids. The J segment lost 0 bases and the V segment lost 7 bases, leaving 4 bases of the junction unmatched. In germline, CDR1 is MNHEY, CDR2 SMNVEV (reference sequence). CDR3 loop: CASTPGLAANTGELFF. Here the CDR3 DNA reads TGTGCCAGCACCCCGGGACTAGCGGCGAACACCGGGGAGCTGTTTTTT.

Comment on this clone: Sequence at one end of the junction differs from germline and may be a read error. V gene TRBV20-1 combines with J gene TRBJ2-7; possible D gene TRBD1, 5 bases. The CDR3 length is 11 residues. Germline loops: CDR1 DFQATT, CDR2 SNEGSKA (reference sequence). DNA of the CDR3: TGCAATGCTCAATCAGGGTTCGAGCAGTACTTC. As protein: CNAQSGFEQYF.

The chain is built from TRBV28 and TRBJ1-3, with TRBD1 matching over 7 bases. Trimming took 6 bases from V and 1 from J; bases not matched to a gene: 3. Germline CDR1 reads MDHEN; CDR2 reads SYDVKM. The CDR3 totals 14 residues. As DNA, the CDR3 is TGTGCCAGCAGGGGACAGACGTCTGGAAACACCATATATTTT. Translation: CASRGQTSGNTIYF.

The J gene is TRBJ1-4, the V gene TRBV30, with TRBD1 as a possible D gene (5 bases). The CDR3 is 14 residues long. Germline CDR1 is GTSNPN and CDR2 is SVGIG (reference sequence). Between the trimmed V and J ends, which lost 1 base and 4 bases, there was a span of 10 bases. The DNA of the CDR3 is TGTGCCTGGAGTGGCGGGGGGAATAATGAAAAACTGTTTTTT. Its translation: CAWSGGGNNEKLFF.

This chain connects TRBV11-2 to TRBJ2-7, with 8 nucleotides matching TRBD2. The length of the CDR3 is 14 residues. Unmatched junction bases numbered 9, after V lost 5 bases and J lost 6 bases. The germline V gene has CDR1 SGHAT and CDR2 FQNNGV. The CDR3 nucleotides are TGTGCCAGCAGCCGGGGGACTAGACGGGGCGAGCAGTACTTC. Its protein is CASSRGTRRGEQYF.

The chain couples TRBV5-1 to TRBJ1-2; 7 bases are shared with TRBD1. The CDR3 runs to 16 residues. Germline V gene data show CDR1 as SGHRS and CDR2 as YFSETQ. V trimming: 0 bases; J trimming: 0 bases; junction bases outside the gene matches: 5. The CDR3 sequence: CASSLGTGLANYGYTF. CDR3 nucleotides: TGCGCCAGCAGCTTGGGGACAGGCTTAGCTAACTATGGCTACACCTTC.

The V gene is TRBV3-1 (or the pseudogene TRBV3-2), the J gene TRBJ1-1; D gene unclear. Trimming removed 4 bases at V and 6 bases at J, with 18 bases between. The V gene's germline CDR1 is LGHDT and CDR2 YNNKEL (reference sequence). This CDR3 is 15 amino acids long. The DNA of the CDR3 is TGTGCCAGCAGCCCGCGTGACATCCCCTCAGCTGAAGCTTTCTTT. Encoded protein: CASSPRDIPSAEAFF.

The V gene is TRBV27, the J gene TRBJ2-3; 16 bases line up with TRBD2. With 4 bases clipped from V and 6 bases from J, the junction kept 7 bases outside the gene matches. Germline CDR1 reads MNHEY; CDR2 reads SMNVEV (reference sequence). The CDR3 is 17 amino acids. The CDR3 here is CASSSGTSGGALDTQYF. The CDR3, as DNA: TGTGCCAGCAGTTCCGGGACTAGCGGGGGGGCCCTCGATACGCAGTATTTT.

This clone was seen just once. The chain employs TRBV2 and TRBJ2-3; a possible D gene is TRBD1 (6 bases). Trimming pared 8 bases from V and 2 bases from J, leaving 11 bases between. The CDR3 covers 13 residues. The V gene's germline CDR1 is SNHLY and CDR2 FYNNEI. The CDR3 DNA is TGTGCCAGCGGGGGCCAGAACACAGATACGCAGTATTTT. It specifies CASGGQNTDTQYF. The whole variable domain, remainder taken from reference TRBV2 and TRBJ2-3, is EPEVTQTPSHQVTQMGQEVILRCVPISNHLYFYWYRQILGQKVEFLVSFYNNEISEKSEIFDDQFSVERPDGSNFTLKIRSTKLEDSAMYFCASGGQNTDTQYFGPGTRLTVL.

This clone was seen only a few times. The rearrangement joins TRBV30 to TRBJ2-1; TRBD2 matches at 10 bases. Trimming cost V 2 bases and J 8 bases; bases outside gene matches: 6. The CDR3 has 14 amino acids. Germline V gene sequence: CDR1 GTSNPN, CDR2 SVGIG (reference sequence). The CDR3 sequence is CAWSRLAGVDEQFF. Here the CDR3 DNA reads TGTGCCTGGAGTAGGCTAGCGGGGGTGGATGAGCAGTTCTTC. The complete variable domain, with remaining parts taken from reference TRBV30 and TRBJ2-1, reads SQTIHQWPATLVQPVGSPLSLECTVEGTSNPNLYWYRQAAGRGLQLLFYSVGIGQISSEVPQNLSASRPQDRQFILSSKKLLLSDSGFYLCAWSRLAGVDEQFFGPGTRLTVL.

The J gene is TRBJ1-1, the V gene TRBV7-6; D possibly corresponds to TRBD1 (5 bases). Looked up from germline, CDR1 is SGHVS and CDR2 is FNYEAQ. There are 16 residues in the CDR3. With 1 base removed from V and 0 bases from J, the gap between germline ends came to 12 bases. CDR3 in DNA: TGTGCCAGCAGCTTAGTACAGGCAAACATGAACACTGAAGCTTTCTTT. Amino acid sequence: CASSLVQANMNTEAFF.

The V gene is TRBV29-1, the J gene TRBJ1-1; D is possibly TRBD1 (5 bases). CDR1 is SQVTM, CDR2 ANQGSEA, per germline. The CDR3 runs to 13 residues. Deletions cut 2 bases from V and 5 bases from J, with 12 bases between. The CDR3: CSVERVGGTEAFF. As DNA, the CDR3 is TGCAGCGTTGAACGAGTCGGGGGGACTGAAGCTTTCTTT.

The gene calls are TRBV6-5 and TRBJ2-1; the match to TRBD1 covers 7 bases. The CDR3 is made up of 13 amino acids. With 7 bases clipped from V and 7 bases from J, the junction kept 7 bases outside the gene matches. From germline, CDR1 is MNHEY and CDR2 SVGAGI. The CDR3 nucleotides are TGTGCCAGCACCAGACAGGGCAAAAATGAGCAGTTCTTC. It is translated as CASTRQGKNEQFF.